This TCR beta chain was observed in a study of cytomegalovirus exposure and HLA in healthy donors. Turning to the study itself: An analysis done earlier identified 120 million or so unique TCR beta sequences from roughly 190 million T cells. Early released data had 65 million to 100 million unique TCRs, all coming from HLA-typed donors.

Worth noting for this clone: Its target is unknown.

The CDR3 extends over 12 amino acids. V lost 5 bases and J 4 bases, leaving 9 bases between the germline ends. The V gene's germline CDR1 is SGHTS and CDR2 YDEGEE. General study findings and limits: Earlier findings revealed that most TCR beta V segments proved productive either about 90% or about 30% of the time.

Both 60 Vbeta primers and 13 Jbeta primers went into the PCR. The protocol was immunoSEQ multiplex PCR, while the TCRdb copy is restricted to in-frame clones and leaves out a portion. This table holds about 160,000 clones, approximately 80% found once. V gene TRBV5-8 combines with J gene TRBJ1-2, with unresolved D. Source material: PBMCs. This clonotype was sampled from a boy aged 2 to 10 in good health and CMV-seronegative. Here the CDR3 DNA reads TGTGCCAGCAGGGGCAGCATCTATGGCTACACCTTC. Translated, it gives CASRGSIYGYTF.